The 29 T cell receptor beta chains in this list originate from one sample, sequenced in a study of blood T cell repertoires in COVID-19. Profiled with immunoSEQ multiplex PCR; TCRdb holds only in-frame clones, not every one. The sample has around 310,000 clones, 80% to 95% seen once. The sequenced material came from peripheral blood. The receptors shown here come from a woman in her twenties or thirties with COVID-19, enrolled during active disease.

The CDR3 nucleotides read TGTGCCAGCAGTTACTCAGGGGGCAGGAGCGAGCAGTACTTC. This codes for CASSYSGGRSEQYF. The rearrangement uses TRBV6-5 and TRBJ2-7, with 7 bases that match TRBD1. The CDR3 covers 14 residues. CDR1 is MNHEY, CDR2 SVGAGI, per germline. The ends lost 0 bases at V and 6 bases at J; junction bases unmatched: 5.

The rearrangement links TRBV5-4 to TRBJ2-3; D not certain. CDR1 and CDR2 (germline): SGHNT, YYREEE (reference sequence). Trimming cost V 4 bases and J 1 base, with 7 bases left between them. CDR3 length equals 13 residues. CDR3 bases: TGTGCCAGCAGCCCCTCGGGCACAGATACGCAGTATTTT. Its translation: CASSPSGTDTQYF.

V is TRBV24-1 and J is TRBJ1-5; D is undetermined. The CDR3 covers 13 residues. Germline V gene sequence: CDR1 KGHDR, CDR2 SFDVKD. V gave up 5 bases and J gave up 4 bases, with 8 bases separating them. The CDR3 DNA follows: TGTGCCACCAGTGGAAACTTAAATCAGCCCCAGCATTTT. It yields the protein CATSGNLNQPQHF.

V is TRBV30 and J is TRBJ1-4, with D possibly being TRBD1 (5 bases). The CDR3 covers 15 residues. V was cut by 0 bases and J by 3 bases, with 11 bases left in between. Germline V gene lookup returns CDR1 GTSNPN and CDR2 SVGIG (reference sequence). CDR3 protein: CAWSVIGGPNEKLFF. The CDR3 DNA sequence: TGTGCCTGGAGTGTAATCGGGGGTCCTAATGAAAAACTGTTTTTT. The variable domain in full, completed from reference TRBV30 and TRBJ1-4, reads SQTIHQWPATLVQPVGSPLSLECTVEGTSNPNLYWYRQAAGRGLQLLFYSVGIGQISSEVPQNLSASRPQDRQFILSSKKLLLSDSGFYLCAWSVIGGPNEKLFFGSGTQLSVL.

This chain joins TRBV3-1 (or the pseudogene TRBV3-2) and TRBJ2-2; 10 bases are shared with TRBD2. V shed 2 bases, J shed 6 bases, and the junction held 6 bases outside the gene matches. This CDR3 comprises 16 residues. CDR1 LGHDT and CDR2 YNNKEL come from the germline V gene (reference sequence). The CDR3 nucleotides are TGTGCCAGCAGCCAACTCTCCGGGACTAGCGCCGGGGAGCTGTTTTTT. This codes for CASSQLSGTSAGELFF.

J is TRBJ1-2 and V is TRBV28; 7 bases agree with TRBD1. The junction had 4 bases not matched to a gene; V was cut back by 8 bases and J by 4 bases. The CDR3 extends over 12 amino acids. Germline assignment: CDR1 MDHEN and CDR2 SYDVKM. The CDR3 sequence: CASQGTVYGYTF. The DNA of the CDR3 is TGTGCCAGCCAAGGGACAGTCTATGGCTACACCTTC.

V gene TRBV27 combines with J gene TRBJ1-4; maybe TRBD1 (6 bases). The germline V and J ends were trimmed by 5 bases and 10 bases, with 17 bases remaining between them. CDR3 length: 14 amino acids. CDR1 and CDR2 from the germline V gene are MNHEY and SMNVEV (reference sequence). The CDR3 sequence is CASSPYTGSVKLFF. For the CDR3, the DNA is TGTGCCAGCAGTCCGTACACAGGGTCGGTAAAACTGTTTTTT.

The chain combines TRBV29-1 with TRBJ2-1; 13 bases are shared with TRBD2. With 7 bases clipped from V and 2 bases from J, the junction kept 8 bases outside the gene matches. The V gene's germline CDR1 is SQVTM and CDR2 ANQGSEA. This CDR3 comprises 16 residues. As DNA, the CDR3 is TGCAGCGCTCGGACTAGCGGGAGAGGGACCTACAATGAGCAGTTCTTC. It yields the protein CSARTSGRGTYNEQFF.

The chain carries TRBV4-1 and TRBJ1-5; D is uncertain. V lost 6 bases and J 6 bases, leaving 21 bases between the germline ends. The CDR3 is made up of 16 amino acids. Germline lookup yields CDR1 MGHRA and CDR2 YSYEKL. The CDR3 here is CASRPTMDGSGQPQHF. CDR3 nucleotide sequence: TGCGCCAGCAGGCCGACTATGGACGGGTCTGGTCAGCCCCAGCATTTT.

The chain carries TRBV28 and TRBJ1-1, with 8 bases fitting TRBD1. Per the germline V gene, CDR1 is MDHEN and CDR2 is SYDVKM. V shed 8 bases and J 0 bases; nucleotides not matched to a gene: 5. The length of the CDR3 is 14 residues. In nucleotides, the CDR3 is TGTGCCAGCTTGGGGGACAGGATGAACACTGAAGCTTTCTTT. It is translated as CASLGDRMNTEAFF.

Regarding this clone: Other DNA variants within this sample encode the same CDR3. The chain links TRBV2 to TRBJ2-2; 12 bases are shared with TRBD2. The CDR3 is made up of 15 amino acids. In germline, CDR1 is SNHLY, CDR2 FYNNEI. V lost 6 bases to trimming and J lost 4 bases; unmatched junction nucleotides: 3. The CDR3 protein is CASRRLAGVTGELFF. The CDR3 bases are TGTGCCAGCAGAAGACTAGCGGGAGTCACCGGGGAGCTGTTTTTT.

The genes are TRBV27 and TRBJ2-2; 7 nucleotides agree with TRBD1. Germline-derived CDR1 and CDR2 are MNHEY and SMNVEV (reference sequence). V was clipped by 2 bases and J by 6 bases; unmatched bases: 0. CDR3 length: 13 amino acids. Here the CDR3 reads CASSLGQAGELFF. CDR3 coding DNA: TGTGCCAGCAGTTTAGGACAGGCCGGGGAGCTGTTTTTT.

The rearrangement links TRBV29-1 to TRBJ2-3; 11 bases line up with TRBD2. The CDR3 is made up of 15 amino acids. Germline CDR1 and CDR2: SQVTM and ANQGSEA. Unmatched junction bases numbered 8, after V lost 7 bases and J lost 2 bases. The CDR3 nucleotides read TGCAGCGCCGGGGGACTAGCGGTTACCACAGATACGCAGTATTTT. Translating gives CSAGGLAVTTDTQYF.

The chain joins TRBV10-3 to TRBJ2-1; tentatively, D is TRBD2 (6 bases). The CDR3 has 13 residues. Germline values: CDR1 ENHRY, CDR2 SYGVKD. Deletions cut 2 bases from V and 7 bases from J, with 9 bases between. The DNA of the CDR3 is TGTGCCATCAGTGAGGGGGGGTGGAATGAGCAGTTCTTC. Its translation: CAISEGGWNEQFF.

V and J are TRBV19 and TRBJ1-6; a weak D match, TRBD1 (5 bases). Germline CDR1 reads LNHDA; CDR2 reads SQIVND (reference sequence). The CDR3 runs to 13 residues. Trimming removed 4 bases at V and 10 bases at J, with 11 bases between. For the CDR3, the DNA is TGTGCCAGTAGTAAAACAGGAAACTCACCCCTCCACTTT. It is translated as CASSKTGNSPLHF.

The chain carries TRBV3-1 (or the pseudogene TRBV3-2) and TRBJ1-3; D remains unclear. The CDR3 totals 14 residues. V was clipped by 3 bases and J by 2 bases, with 8 bases between them. Germline assignment: CDR1 LGHDT and CDR2 YNNKEL (reference sequence). CDR3 in amino acids: CASSQGRTGNTIYF. CDR3 nucleotides: TGTGCCAGCAGCCAGGGGAGGACTGGAAACACCATATATTTT.

This chain uses TRBV6-1 with TRBJ2-3; TRBD2 matches 10 bases. In germline, CDR1 is MNHNS, CDR2 SASEGT. With V trimmed by 4 bases and J by 4 bases, 11 bases remained unmatched. CDR3 length equals 17 residues. This CDR3 reads CASSALAGAMYPDTQYF. The DNA of the CDR3 is TGTGCCAGCAGTGCCCTAGCGGGAGCGATGTACCCAGATACGCAGTATTTT.

Notes on this clone: The same CDR3 can be traced to other DNA sequences in this sample. V is TRBV5-1 and J is TRBJ1-4; D remains unclear. Germline CDR1 reads SGHRS; CDR2 reads YFSETQ. Trimming left V 5 bases short and J 5 bases short, with 7 bases between. The CDR3 spans 12 residues. CDR3 protein: CASRGGNEKLFF. Here the CDR3 DNA reads TGCGCCAGCAGGGGAGGGAATGAAAAACTGTTTTTT.

V gene TRBV3-1 (or the pseudogene TRBV3-2) combines with J gene TRBJ2-5; D perhaps matches TRBD1 (6 bases). The germline V and J ends were trimmed by 8 bases and 5 bases, with 15 bases remaining between them. This CDR3 has 13 amino acids. Looked up from germline, CDR1 is LGHDT and CDR2 is YNNKEL (reference sequence). The chain's CDR3 is CASRVQGMETQYF. The CDR3, as DNA: TGTGCCAGCCGAGTACAGGGAATGGAGACCCAGTACTTC.

V is TRBV13 and J is TRBJ2-7; 14 bases align to TRBD2. This CDR3 region has 16 residues. Germline lookup yields CDR1 PRHDT and CDR2 FYEKMQ (reference sequence). J gave up 6 bases and V 5 bases, and 9 bases lay outside the gene matches. Here the CDR3 reads CASSPAGGLAGVEQYF. In DNA form, the CDR3 reads TGTGCCAGCAGCCCCGCCGGGGGACTAGCGGGAGTCGAGCAGTACTTC.

The chain is built from TRBV7-9 and TRBJ2-3, with 9 positions matching TRBD1. Germline V gene data show CDR1 as SEHNR and CDR2 as FQNEAQ (reference sequence). The CDR3 is 16 residues long. After removal of 5 bases from V and 5 bases from J, the junction contained 11 bases not matched to a gene. The CDR3 is CASSPLDRGRGDTQYF. The CDR3 DNA follows: TGTGCCAGCAGCCCATTGGACAGGGGCAGGGGAGATACGCAGTATTTT.

The chain links TRBV4-1 to TRBJ2-3; perhaps TRBD2 as D (6 bases). The CDR3 loop spans 14 amino acids. Germline V lookup: CDR1 MGHRA, CDR2 YSYEKL. The V gene lost 1 base and the J gene lost 5 bases, with 10 bases spanning the gap. In nucleotides, the CDR3 is TGCGCCAGCAGCCAAGCGGGAGTAGGAGATACGCAGTATTTT. Encoded protein: CASSQAGVGDTQYF.

The chain links TRBV4-2 to TRBJ2-5; D possibly corresponds to TRBD1 (5 bases). The CDR3 has 15 residues. V was pared by 0 bases and J by 5 bases, with 13 bases between. Germline V CDR1 and CDR2: LGHNA, YNFKEQ. This chain's CDR3 is CASSQEQGPLETQYF. CDR3 DNA: TGTGCCAGCAGCCAAGAGCAGGGCCCTCTTGAGACCCAGTACTTC.

The CDR3 region has the DNA TGCGCCAGCAGTGAGTCGGCTCTAGCGGGAGGGAATGAGCAGTTCTTC. Translation: CASSESALAGGNEQFF. The chain recombines TRBV10-1 with TRBJ2-1; 12 bases line up with TRBD2. Losses at the gene ends were 0 bases for V and 7 bases for J; bases not matched to a gene: 4. CDR3 length: 16 amino acids. Germline V gene data show CDR1 as WNHNN and CDR2 as SYGVQD (reference sequence).

The V call is TRBV19, the J call TRBJ1-5; 7 nucleotides align to TRBD1. There are 15 residues in the CDR3. V was clipped by 5 bases and J by 0 bases; unmatched bases: 4. Germline V lookup: CDR1 LNHDA, CDR2 SQIVND (reference sequence). As DNA, the CDR3 is TGTGCCAGTAGTCCGGGACAGTTTAGCAATCAGCCCCAGCATTTT. Translating it yields CASSPGQFSNQPQHF.

J is TRBJ2-3 and V is TRBV5-5; tentative D call: TRBD1 (7 bases). Germline V gene lookup returns CDR1 SGHKS and CDR2 YYEKEE (reference sequence). The V gene lost 5 bases and the J gene lost 6 bases, with 25 bases spanning the gap. This CDR3 is built from 17 residues. CDR3 loop: CASSNAGLTGPLDTQYF. CDR3 bases: TGTGCCAGCAGTAACGCGGGGTTGACAGGGCCCTTGGATACGCAGTATTTT.

The chain is built from TRBV29-1 and TRBJ1-2; 8 bases are a match to TRBD1. The V gene end was trimmed by 5 bases and the J gene end by 4 bases; junction bases not matched to a gene: 12. The CDR3 runs to 15 residues. Germline V lookup: CDR1 SQVTM, CDR2 ANQGSEA. CDR3 protein: CSVSGTGLSSYGYTF. CDR3 in DNA: TGCAGCGTTTCCGGGACAGGTCTTTCCAGCTATGGCTACACCTTC.

This rearrangement joins TRBV21-1 to TRBJ2-4; TRBD1 is taken as the D call from the table, unchecked against the DNA. TRBV21-1 is flagged as a pseudogene. The CDR3 contains 15 residues. The CDR3 sequence is CASSKDASRGTGAYF. In DNA, the CDR3 is TGTGCCAGCAGCAAAGACGCCTCTCGGGGGACAGGGGCGTACTTC.

J is TRBJ2-7 and V is TRBV4-1; possibly TRBD2 for D (6 bases). Germline CDR1 reads MGHRA; CDR2 reads YSYEKL. The CDR3 loop spans 14 amino acids. V was clipped by 4 bases and J by 1 base, with 11 bases between them. The CDR3 is CASSLGLISYEQYF. The CDR3 DNA follows: TGCGCCAGCAGCCTGGGACTTATATCCTACGAGCAGTACTTC.